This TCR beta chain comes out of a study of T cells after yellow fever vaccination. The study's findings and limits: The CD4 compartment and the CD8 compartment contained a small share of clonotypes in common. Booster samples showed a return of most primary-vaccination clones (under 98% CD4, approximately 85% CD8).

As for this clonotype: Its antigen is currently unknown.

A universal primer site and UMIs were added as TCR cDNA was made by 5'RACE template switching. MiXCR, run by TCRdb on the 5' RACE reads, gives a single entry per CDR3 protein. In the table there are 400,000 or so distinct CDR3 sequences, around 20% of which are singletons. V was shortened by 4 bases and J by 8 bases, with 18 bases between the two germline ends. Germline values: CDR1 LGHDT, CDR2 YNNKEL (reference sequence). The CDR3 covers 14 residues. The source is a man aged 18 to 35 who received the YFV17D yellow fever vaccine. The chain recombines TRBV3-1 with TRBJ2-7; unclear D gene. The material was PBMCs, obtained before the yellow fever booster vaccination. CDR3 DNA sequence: TGTGCCAGCAGCCCCAGAAGTTCCATGGATAAGCAGTACTTC. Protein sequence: CASSPRSSMDKQYF.